This entry describes one TCR beta chain. The data derive from a study of blood T cell repertoires in COVID-19. Data came from immunoSEQ multiplex PCR; TCRdb stores just in-frame clones and leaves some out. This sample yields about 170,000 clones, of which approximately 77% are seen a single time; roughly a tenth belongs to the top ten. Germline V CDR1 and CDR2: SNHLY, FYNNEI. J lost 2 bases, V lost 0 bases, and 9 bases had no gene match. CDR3 length: 18 residues. The specimen was peripheral blood. This chain connects TRBV2 to TRBJ1-2, with TRBD1 matching 10 bases. The TCR originated in an elderly woman with active or convalescent COVID-19. CDR3 loop: CASSEAGTGAVKNYGYTF. The CDR3 coding sequence is TGTGCCAGCAGTGAAGCTGGGACAGGGGCAGTAAAAAACTATGGCTACACCTTC.